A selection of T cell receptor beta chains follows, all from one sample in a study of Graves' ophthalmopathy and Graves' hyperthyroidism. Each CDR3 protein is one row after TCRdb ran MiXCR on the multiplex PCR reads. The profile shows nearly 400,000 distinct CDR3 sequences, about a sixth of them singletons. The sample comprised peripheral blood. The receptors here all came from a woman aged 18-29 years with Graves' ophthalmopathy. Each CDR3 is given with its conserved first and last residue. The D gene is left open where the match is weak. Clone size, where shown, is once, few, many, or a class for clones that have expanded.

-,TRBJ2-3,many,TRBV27,TGTGCCAGCAGTTTTGGCAGGGGAACAGATACGCAGTATTTT,CASSFGRGTDTQYF
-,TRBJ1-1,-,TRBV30,TGTGCCTGGAGTCAACCCACTGAAGCTTTCTTT,CAWSQPTEAFF
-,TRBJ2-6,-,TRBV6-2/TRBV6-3,TGTGCCAACTCTGATCAGGGCCTTCGCGGGGCCAACGTCCTGACTTTC,CANSDQGLRGANVLTF
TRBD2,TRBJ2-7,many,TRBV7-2,TGTGCCAGCAGCGCCCGACTAGCCTCCCCCGAGCAGTACTTC,CASSARLASPEQYF
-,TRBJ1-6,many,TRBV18,TGTGCCAGCTCAACAGGGACGGATTCACCCCTCCACTTT,CASSTGTDSPLHF
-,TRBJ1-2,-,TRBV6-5,TGTGCCAGCAGTTTCGACGAAGGAGCCTATGGCTACACCTTC,CASSFDEGAYGYTF
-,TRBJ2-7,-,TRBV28,TGTGCCAGCAGACCAGGAAAAGGCTTCTCCTACGAGCAGTACTTC,CASRPGKGFSYEQYF
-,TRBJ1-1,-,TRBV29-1,TGCAGCGTGGAGAGGGGCGAGGAGACTGAAGCTTTCTTT,CSVERGEETEAFF
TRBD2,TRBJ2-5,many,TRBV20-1,TGCAGTGCTAGTGGACCGGGACTAGCGGAAGAGACCCAGTACTTC,CSASGPGLAEETQYF
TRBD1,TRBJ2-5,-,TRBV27,TGTGCCAGCATGGCAGAGACAGGGGGGGAGACCCAGTACTTC,CASMAETGGETQYF
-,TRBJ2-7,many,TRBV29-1,TGCAGCGCCGCTAAACAGCGGAACTTCCGCGAGCAGTACTTC,CSAAKQRNFREQYF
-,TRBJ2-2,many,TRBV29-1,TGCAGCGTTGAAGGGGGGATCGGGGAGCTGTTTTTT,CSVEGGIGELFF
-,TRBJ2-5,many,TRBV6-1,TGTGCCACCATCGGGGGTGAGCGGGTTGAGACCCAGTACTTC,CATIGGERVETQYF
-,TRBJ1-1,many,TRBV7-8,TGTGCCAGCAGCTTAGGGTCTTGGCAGACTACTGGGGGCACTGAAGCTTTCTTT,CASSLGSWQTTGGTEAFF
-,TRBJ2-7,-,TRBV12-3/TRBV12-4,TGTGCCAGCAGTTCTCCTCTACGAAGGGGCTACGAGCAGTACTTC,CASSSPLRRGYEQYF
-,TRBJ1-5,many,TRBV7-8,TGTGCCAGCAGCTTAGTGGCACAGGGTAGCAATCAGCCCCAGCATTTT,CASSLVAQGSNQPQHF
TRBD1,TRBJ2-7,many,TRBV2,TGTGCCAGCAGCCGACAGGGGGCTCACGAGCAGTACTTC,CASSRQGAHEQYF
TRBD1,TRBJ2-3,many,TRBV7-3,TGTGCCAGCAGCTTTACAGGGGGAGATACCACAGATACGCAGTATTTT,CASSFTGGDTTDTQYF
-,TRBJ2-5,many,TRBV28,TGTGCCAGCAGTTTAATAGCAGGGCCCCAAGAGACCCAGTACTTC,CASSLIAGPQETQYF
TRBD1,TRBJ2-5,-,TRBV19,TGTGCCACGAGGGAGGGACAGGGGATCGGGGAGACCCAGTACTTC,CATREGQGIGETQYF
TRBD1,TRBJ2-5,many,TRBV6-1,TGTGCCAGCAGTGAAGAAGGGGGCAGGATCCAGTACCAAGAGACCCAGTACTTC,CASSEEGGRIQYQETQYF
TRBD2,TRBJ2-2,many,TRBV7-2,TGTGCCAGCAGTTCAAGACTAGCGGGAGGCGGGGAGCTGTTTTTT,CASSSRLAGGGELFF
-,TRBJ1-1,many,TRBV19,TGTGCCAGTAGTTTGCCGGGACAACGGAACACTGAAGCTTTCTTT,CASSLPGQRNTEAFF
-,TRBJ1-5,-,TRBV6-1,TGTGCCAGCAGCCCCCCTCGTTCGTTCAATCAGCCCCAGCATTTT,CASSPPRSFNQPQHF
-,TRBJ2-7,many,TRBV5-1,TGCGCCAGCAGCCCTTCGGCAGGGCGGTACGAGCAGTACTTC,CASSPSAGRYEQYF
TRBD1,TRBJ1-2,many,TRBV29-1,TGCAGCGGGCGGACAGGGGAGGATCTTTATGGCTACACCTTC,CSGRTGEDLYGYTF
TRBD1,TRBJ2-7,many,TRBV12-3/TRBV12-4,TGTGCCAGCAGAGGACAGGGAGGATTGCCCTACGAGCAGTACTTC,CASRGQGGLPYEQYF
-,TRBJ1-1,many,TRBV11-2,TGTGCCAGCAGCTTAGTTTTCAGGAACACTGAAGCTTTCTTT,CASSLVFRNTEAFF
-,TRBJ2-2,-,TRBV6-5,TGTGCCAGCAGTAACGGGGTCCGGGAGCTGTTTTTT,CASSNGVRELFF
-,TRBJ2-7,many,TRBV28,TGTGCCAGCAGTTTACCTCGATTAAGGCCGGGAAACGAGCAGTACTTC,CASSLPRLRPGNEQYF
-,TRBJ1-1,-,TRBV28,TGTGCCAGCAGTTTTACACGTTGGGACACTGAAGCTTTCTTT,CASSFTRWDTEAFF